The present T cell receptor (beta chain) was sequenced within a study of long-term antiretroviral therapy in people with HIV. Study-wide results and limits: Repertoires from HIV showed CDR3 length ranges narrower than those of controls. Transplant-donor-level diversity was not reached after ART, though diversity increased.

Survey level was the resolution at which the v3.0 immunoSEQ assay ran. Only in-frame clones appear in the TCRdb table, and some are missing; sequencing was by immunoSEQ multiplex PCR. The data contain some 7,900 clones, about 73% of them seen just once; the ten biggest clones take up roughly 25%. In its sample, this clone was seen a few times. Antigen unknown. The sequencing used unsorted PBMCs, collected 0.6 years before starting antiretroviral therapy. This TCR was recovered from a man aged 40-49 years with HIV.

In DNA form, the CDR3 reads TGCGCCAGCAGCCCTAACCCTAGCGGGTCATACAATGAGCAGTTCTTC. This gives the protein CASSPNPSGSYNEQFF. The chain links TRBV5-1 to TRBJ2-1; 8 nucleotides match TRBD2. Losses at the gene ends were 4 bases for V and 4 bases for J; bases not matched to a gene: 10. The CDR3 runs 16 residues. CDR1 is SGHRS, CDR2 YFSETQ, per germline.